Each of the 30 T cell receptor beta chains below was sequenced from the same sample in a study of blood T cell repertoires in COVID-19. Sequencing was performed with immunoSEQ multiplex PCR; in TCRdb, only in-frame clones are kept and a portion is missing. The sample gives roughly 250,000 clones, about 87% of which show up once; over 2% is in the top ten. Sequencing was done on a sample of peripheral blood. These receptors were collected from a woman in her forties or fifties with acute or convalescent COVID-19.

The chain couples TRBV9 to TRBJ2-7; 7 positions match TRBD1. The CDR3 has 14 residues. Per the germline V gene, CDR1 is SGDLS and CDR2 is YYNGEE. V dropped 7 bases and J dropped 0; count of bases not matched to a gene: 7. CDR3 in DNA: TGTGCCAGCTCCAGGTGGGACAGCTCCTACGAGCAGTACTTC. This sequence encodes CASSRWDSSYEQYF.

The CDR3 loop reads CASSPGGGELFF. Here the CDR3 DNA reads TGTGCCAGCAGCCCCGGCGGCGGGGAGCTGTTTTTT. The chain is built from TRBV7-8 and TRBJ2-2; D gene uncertain. This CDR3 has 12 amino acids. Germline V gene lookup returns CDR1 SGHVS and CDR2 FQNEAQ. The V and J ends lost 5 bases and 7 bases respectively, with 8 bases between them. Together with reference TRBV7-8 and TRBJ2-2, the CDR3 gives the full variable domain: GAGVSQSPRYKVAKRGQDVALRCDPISGHVSLFWYQQALGQGPEFLTYFQNEAQLDKSGLPSDRFFAERPEGSVSTLKIQRTQQEDSAVYLCASSPGGGELFFGEGSRLTVL.

The chain joins TRBV28 to TRBJ1-6; the D is unclear. Germline V CDR1 and CDR2: MDHEN, SYDVKM. The CDR3 covers 13 residues. The ends were cut back, 3 bases at V and 10 bases at J, with 10 bases in the middle. CDR3 sequence reads: CASSFQTRSPLHF. The DNA of the CDR3 is TGTGCCAGCAGTTTCCAAACTAGGTCACCCCTCCACTTT.

The chain uses TRBV27 and TRBJ1-5; D is ambiguous. V was pared by 3 bases and J by 2 bases, with 8 bases between. Germline lookup yields CDR1 MNHEY and CDR2 SMNVEV (reference sequence). This CDR3 is built from 14 residues. CDR3 in DNA: TGTGCCAGCAGTTTCATATCGGGCAATCAGCCCCAGCATTTT. Its translation: CASSFISGNQPQHF.

This clone appeared a single time. The V and J genes are TRBV9 and TRBJ2-7, with D unclear. The CDR3 is 14 residues long. V was cut by 3 bases and J by 2 bases, with 12 bases left in between. Germline CDR1 and CDR2: SGDLS and YYNGEE. The CDR3 coding sequence is TGTGCCAGCAGCGGAGGTGAGTGGACCTACGAGCAGTACTTC. It codes for CASSGGEWTYEQYF.

V is TRBV4-2 and J is TRBJ1-1; tentatively, D is TRBD1 (5 bases). Germline assignment: CDR1 LGHNA and CDR2 YNFKEQ. Trimming removed 0 bases from V and 1 base from J, with 18 bases in between. The CDR3 has 18 residues. Here the CDR3 DNA reads TGTGCCAGCAGCCAAGATGATGCTAAAACAGGAGCGAACACTGAAGCTTTCTTT. Protein: CASSQDDAKTGANTEAFF.

This clone came up many times. The rearrangement links TRBV5-4 to TRBJ2-7; TRBD1 matches 8 bases. Per germline, CDR1 SGHNT and CDR2 YYREEE (reference sequence). The CDR3 spans 13 residues. J lost 5 bases, V lost 4 bases, and 5 bases had no gene match. In DNA form, the CDR3 reads TGTGCCAGCAGCCCGGACAGGGCCCACGAGCAGTACTTC. Translating it yields CASSPDRAHEQYF. Full variable domain (rest looked up from reference TRBV5-4 and TRBJ2-7): ETGVTQSPTHLIKTRGQQVTLRCSSQSGHNTVSWYQQALGQGPQFIFQYYREEENGRGNFPPRFSGLQFPNYSSELNVNALELDDSALYLCASSPDRAHEQYFGPGTRLTVT.

This chain connects TRBV24-1 to TRBJ2-1; D gene uncertain. The CDR3 is 19 residues long. CDR1 KGHDR and CDR2 SFDVKD come from the germline V gene. Trimming shortened V by 3 bases and J by 0 bases, and 20 bases separated the two germline ends. The CDR3 DNA follows: TGTGCCACCAGTGATATCAGAACGTCACGGAGTGGCTCCTACAATGAGCAGTTCTTC. Encoded protein: CATSDIRTSRSGSYNEQFF.

J is TRBJ2-7 and V is TRBV28; 9 bases are shared with TRBD2. CDR3 size: 14 residues. Germline assignment: CDR1 MDHEN and CDR2 SYDVKM. Trimming removed 7 bases from V and 4 bases from J; junction bases left unmatched: 8. The CDR3 DNA reads as TGTGCCAGCATTGCGGGAGGGGCACCTTACGAGCAGTACTTC. This translates into CASIAGGAPYEQYF.

This rearrangement joins TRBV5-4 to TRBJ2-3, with 7 bases fitting TRBD2. Germline V lookup: CDR1 SGHNT, CDR2 YYREEE (reference sequence). This CDR3 spans 15 amino acids. V lost 6 bases, J lost 4 bases, and 11 bases stayed unmatched. CDR3 nucleotide sequence: TGTGCCAGCACCTCAAGGGCGGGAGTGGCAGATACGCAGTATTTT. It specifies CASTSRAGVADTQYF.

The chain couples TRBV7-3 to TRBJ2-2, with TRBD1 identical over 8 bases. CDR3 length equals 16 residues. V lost 5 bases to trimming and J lost 1 base; unmatched junction nucleotides: 6. CDR1 is SGHTA, CDR2 FQGTGA, per germline. Here the CDR3 reads CASSPRTGRNTGELFF. CDR3 DNA sequence: TGTGCCAGCAGCCCCCGGACAGGGAGGAACACCGGGGAGCTGTTTTTT. Full variable domain (rest looked up from reference TRBV7-3 and TRBJ2-2): GAGVSQTPSNKVTEKGKYVELRCDPISGHTALYWYRQSLGQGPEFLIYFQGTGAADDSGLPNDRFFAVRPEGSVSTLKIQRTERGDSAVYLCASSPRTGRNTGELFFGEGSRLTVL.

The genes are TRBV5-4 and TRBJ2-5; TRBD2 aligns across 12 bases. CDR1 SGHNT and CDR2 YYREEE come from the germline V gene (reference sequence). V shed 3 bases, J shed 5 bases, and the junction held 5 bases outside the gene matches. This CDR3 spans 15 amino acids. The CDR3 spells CASSSTSGRLETQYF. CDR3 DNA: TGTGCCAGCAGCTCGACTAGCGGGAGACTTGAGACCCAGTACTTC. Looking up the rest from reference TRBV5-4 and TRBJ2-5 gives the full variable domain: ETGVTQSPTHLIKTRGQQVTLRCSSQSGHNTVSWYQQALGQGPQFIFQYYREEENGRGNFPPRFSGLQFPNYSSELNVNALELDDSALYLCASSSTSGRLETQYFGPGTRLLVL.

This clone was seen at least ten times. The chain employs TRBV6-5 and TRBJ1-5; perhaps TRBD1 as D (6 bases). This CDR3 has 13 residues. Per the germline V gene, CDR1 is MNHEY and CDR2 is SVGAGI. Trimming removed 6 bases from V and 7 bases from J, with 13 bases in between. Written as DNA, the CDR3 is TGTGCCAGCAGCGCAACAGGGATCCAGCCCCAGCATTTT. Translated, it gives CASSATGIQPQHF.

This chain connects TRBV6-2 or TRBV6-3 to TRBJ2-7; 7 nucleotides match TRBD2. Germline CDR1 MNHEY, CDR2 SVGEGT. J lost 6 bases, V lost 5 bases, and 7 bases had no gene match. The CDR3 contains 13 residues. CDR3 protein: CASSRDYVGEQYF. In nucleotides, the CDR3 is TGTGCCAGCAGTCGGGACTACGTAGGCGAGCAGTACTTC.

This chain connects TRBV4-1 to TRBJ2-7; tentatively, D is TRBD1 (5 bases). Germline V lookup: CDR1 MGHRA, CDR2 YSYEKL. This CDR3 is 14 amino acids long. V lost 4 bases to trimming and J lost 5 bases, with 15 bases between them. CDR3 in DNA: TGCGCCAGCAGCCCTAGACAGCTTGCCCACGAGCAGTACTTC. It translates to CASSPRQLAHEQYF.

This clone was seen once. V and J are TRBV11-2 and TRBJ2-7; D call uncertain. The germline gives CDR1 SGHAT, CDR2 FQNNGV. V lost 6 bases and J lost 1, with 10 bases in between. There are 13 residues in the CDR3. The CDR3 loop reads CASRPLRSYEQYF. The CDR3 DNA follows: TGTGCCAGCAGACCCCTACGGTCCTACGAGCAGTACTTC.

This chain links TRBV6-2 or TRBV6-3 with TRBJ2-1; D unclear. The CDR3 has 12 amino acids. V was trimmed by 1 base and J by 8 bases, leaving 6 bases between them. Germline assignment: CDR1 MNHEY and CDR2 SVGEGT. The CDR3, as DNA: TGTGCCAGCAGTTACTTTCGGGATGAGCAGTTCTTC. Translated: CASSYFRDEQFF.

The chain carries TRBV5-1 and TRBJ2-7; 8 bases fit TRBD2. CDR1 is SGHRS, CDR2 YFSETQ, per germline. V shed 7 bases, J shed 3 bases, and the junction held 9 bases outside the gene matches. This CDR3 contains 14 residues. CDR3 nucleotide sequence: TGCGCCAGCCCCCGGACTAGCTCGTGCTACGAGCAGTACTTC. Amino acids: CASPRTSSCYEQYF.

The chain recombines TRBV27 with TRBJ1-1, with D unclear. The CDR3 extends over 13 amino acids. V was cut by 1 base and J by 2 bases, with 5 bases left in between. From germline, CDR1 is MNHEY and CDR2 SMNVEV (reference sequence). DNA of the CDR3: TGTGCCAGCAGTTTATATCCAAACACTGAAGCTTTCTTT. It is translated as CASSLYPNTEAFF.

This clone was picked up a small number of times. CDR3 region: CASSIRAGDRLYEQFF. The CDR3 nucleotides are TGCGCCAGCAGCATAAGAGCGGGAGACCGATTGTATGAGCAGTTCTTC. This chain links TRBV5-1 with TRBJ2-1; 8 positions match TRBD2. Trimming took 4 bases from V and 8 from J; bases not matched to a gene: 14. Germline V gene lookup returns CDR1 SGHRS and CDR2 YFSETQ. The CDR3 is 16 residues long.

J is TRBJ2-1 and V is TRBV20-1; D unresolved. Trimming took 5 bases from V and 7 from J, leaving 6 bases between them. CDR3 size: 10 residues. Per the germline V gene, CDR1 is DFQATT and CDR2 is SNEGSKA (reference sequence). The CDR3 DNA sequence: TGCAGTGCTCGGGTGAATGAGCAGTTCTTC. Translating gives CSARVNEQFF.

The chain joins TRBV4-1 to TRBJ2-1, with D perhaps TRBD1 (6 bases). The germline gives CDR1 MGHRA, CDR2 YSYEKL. Trimming left V 1 base short and J 9 bases short, with 16 bases between. The CDR3 spans 15 residues. CDR3 nucleotides: TGCGCCAGCAGCCAAGCACCTAGGACAGCGACTGAGCAGTTCTTC. It encodes CASSQAPRTATEQFF.

The chain uses TRBV28 and TRBJ2-7; 10 nucleotides agree with TRBD1. Germline assignment: CDR1 MDHEN and CDR2 SYDVKM. This CDR3 is built from 14 residues. Trimming at V came to 4 bases and at J to 1 base, leaving 1 base not matched to a gene. The DNA for the CDR3 is TGTGCCAGCAGTTGGACAGGGGGGTCCTACGAGCAGTACTTC. Translating it yields CASSWTGGSYEQYF.

This clone was picked up one time. The chain carries TRBV14 and TRBJ2-3, with a weak D call TRBD1 (6 bases). The CDR3 runs to 18 residues. The germline CDR1 and CDR2 sequences are SGHDN and FVKESK. V lost 4 bases and J 0 bases, leaving 20 bases between the germline ends. CDR3 sequence: CASSLRDQGRTSTDTQYF. The CDR3, as DNA: TGTGCCAGCAGCCTAAGAGATCAGGGGCGCACTAGCACAGATACGCAGTATTTT.

The chain is built from TRBV27 and TRBJ2-1, with 11 bases that match TRBD2. Germline values: CDR1 MNHEY, CDR2 SMNVEV (reference sequence). V was clipped by 5 bases and J by 7 bases; unmatched bases: 4. There are 14 residues in the CDR3. CDR3 nucleotide sequence: TGTGCCAGCAGTCTGGGACTAGCGGAGAATGAGCAGTTCTTC. The encoded protein is CASSLGLAENEQFF.

This clone was found once. The CDR3, as DNA: TGTGCCAGCAGCCCCGGGACTAGGTTGGAGACCCAGTACTTC. This encodes CASSPGTRLETQYF. The chain links TRBV7-2 to TRBJ2-5; 8 bases map to TRBD2. J was trimmed by 5 bases and V by 5 bases; bases with no gene match: 7. The CDR3 is 14 amino acids. Looked up from germline, CDR1 is SGHTA and CDR2 is FQGNSA.

This rearrangement joins TRBV6-5 to TRBJ1-3, with 7 bases fitting TRBD1. CDR1 is MNHEY, CDR2 SVGAGI, per germline. V lost 10 bases to trimming and J lost 0 bases; unmatched junction nucleotides: 9. The CDR3 runs to 15 residues. The CDR3 reads CATTPRDSSGNTIYF. The CDR3 nucleotides read TGTGCCACCACCCCCCGGGACAGCTCTGGAAACACCATATATTTT.

The chain uses TRBV18 and TRBJ1-2; 8 bases match TRBD1. The germline V gene encodes CDR1 KGHSH and CDR2 LQKENI. Germline trimming cut 5 bases from V and 6 bases from J; bases unmatched to any gene: 5. This CDR3 spans 13 amino acids. The CDR3 sequence is CASSTQTGDGYTF. Here the CDR3 DNA reads TGTGCCAGCTCAACCCAGACAGGGGATGGCTACACCTTC. The variable domain in full, completed from reference TRBV18 and TRBJ1-2, reads NAGVMQNPRHLVRRRGQEARLRCSPMKGHSHVYWYRQLPEEGLKFMVYLQKENIIDESGMPKERFSAEFPKEGPSILRIQQVVRGDSAAYFCASSTQTGDGYTFGSGTRLTVV.

This clone has only one observation. The genes are TRBV7-2 and TRBJ2-7; the match to TRBD1 covers 8 bases. Trimming removed 5 bases from V and 6 bases from J; junction bases left unmatched: 9. CDR1 SGHTA and CDR2 FQGNSA come from the germline V gene. The CDR3 is 14 residues long. The CDR3 nucleotides read TGTGCCAGCAGCATACAATCAGGGGGCCGCGAGCAGTACTTC. This translates into CASSIQSGGREQYF.

This rearrangement joins TRBV27 to TRBJ2-7; TRBD2 aligns across 11 bases. The germline CDR1 and CDR2 sequences are MNHEY and SMNVEV (reference sequence). This CDR3 comprises 14 residues. V was clipped by 3 bases and J by 7 bases; unmatched bases: 5. The CDR3 DNA reads TGTGCCAGCAGTTTTACTAGCGGGAGTTTAGAGCAGTACTTC. Protein product: CASSFTSGSLEQYF.